This T cell receptor beta chain was retrieved from a study of PD-1 blockade in classical Hodgkin lymphoma. Overall study results and limits: A significant rise in TCR diversity was seen by C4D1 for CD4+ cells but not for CD8+ cells. Complete responders' baseline diversity resembled that of newly diagnosed patients. Among the patients, those starting nivolumab under 1 year after ASCT were excluded.

The germline V gene encodes CDR1 MDHEN and CDR2 SYDVKM. Trimming removed 6 bases at V and 11 bases at J, with 16 bases between. The CDR3 sequence is 12 residues long. Details on this clone: Its antigen is as yet unknown.

Following autologous stem cell transplantation, relapse occurred in every patient, and exposure to brentuximab vedotin varied. Progressive disease, partial response or complete response was each patient's best response. Produced via immunoSEQ multiplex PCR; TCRdb's table is partial and in-frame only. The data contain 55,000 to 65,000 clones, approximately 92% of them seen just once; the ten biggest clones take up approximately 15%. Sequences were derived from peripheral blood mononuclear cells (PBMCs), sampled at baseline. The V gene is TRBV28, the J gene TRBJ1-1; unclear D gene. The source is a human donor with classical Hodgkin lymphoma. The CDR3 region has the DNA TGTGCCAGCAGAGACCAGCTAAAAATGGCTTTCTTT. It codes for CASRDQLKMAFF.